This entry describes one T cell receptor (beta chain). Its antigen is currently unknown. The assay was immunoSEQ multiplex PCR, and TCRdb's table has in-frame clones only and misses some. The table has tens of thousands of clones, around 95% seen once; the top ten hold around 0.53%. The data were taken from a study of graft-versus-host responses after intestinal transplantation. Across the study: Recipients uniformly received anti-thymocyte globulin induction, followed by tacrolimus and steroids for 3 to 4 years.

Whole-study results and caveats: The presence of high graft-versus-host to host-versus-graft clonal ratios in allografts characterized patients with graft-donor T cell macrochimerism. Recipient marrow harbored GvH clones, some of which surfaced first in ileum or blood.

V shed 0 bases and J shed 1 base, with 10 bases lying between them. The V gene's germline CDR1 is MGHRA and CDR2 YSYEKL. This CDR3 has 15 residues. The rearrangement uses TRBV4-1 and TRBJ2-7; D perhaps matches TRBD1 (6 bases). This TCR was sampled from a human donor who received an intestinal transplant. Material: unstimulated CD8+ T cells sorted from spleen or lymph node cells, obtained before intestinal transplant. For the CDR3, the DNA is TGCGCCAGCAGCCAAGAGGGGGCCTCTTCCTACGAGCAGTACTTC. Protein: CASSQEGASSYEQYF.